This T cell receptor (beta chain) was retrieved from a study of beta chain features in type 1 diabetes. General observations from the study: Moderate but significant shortening of TCRB CDR3s was recorded in all four CD4+ subsets from Type 1 diabetes patients. The cDNA sequencing approach could over-represent high-TCR-expressing cells.

CDR3 size: 19 residues. The V and J ends lost 6 bases and 5 bases, in that order; junction bases with no gene match: 23. Germline loops: CDR1 SGHDN, CDR2 FVKESK. Of the isolated RNA, all was reverse transcribed, and so the sequenced material was expressed TCRB transcripts. Using immunoSEQ multiplex PCR, the repertoire was profiled, and TCRdb retains in-frame clones only, with some absent. The sample contains over 500,000 clones, roughly a sixth of which appear only once. Worth noting for this clone: Antigen unknown.

Sequenced material: naive CD4+ T cells from blood. This TCR was sampled from a man younger than 35 in good health. This chain links TRBV14 with TRBJ1-1; 8 bases line up with TRBD1. CDR3: CASREGRQGLIRTKTEAFF. DNA for the CDR3: TGTGCCAGCAGGGAGGGAAGACAGGGGCTTATCAGGACGAAGACTGAAGCTTTCTTT.